What follows are 16 T cell receptor beta chains derived from one specimen sequenced in a study of T cells in Graves' hyperthyroidism and ophthalmopathy. TCR beta CDR3 region amplification was performed from RNA transcripts. HTBI primers were employed in a first-round RT-PCR of the TCR CDR3. TCRdb passed the multiplex PCR reads through MiXCR, listing each CDR3 protein once. The table lists more than 500,000 distinct CDR3 sequences, 46% of them singletons, with about 43% in the top ten. Source material: peripheral blood or thyroid tissue (not recorded which). These receptors all stem from an adult woman with Graves' disease, either hyperthyroidism or ophthalmopathy (not recorded which).

A remark on this clonotype: One end of the junction varies from germline; a read error may be responsible. The rearrangement uses TRBV5-4 and TRBJ1-1; no definite D call. Looked up from germline, CDR1 is SGHNT and CDR2 is YYREEE (reference sequence). The CDR3 spans 13 residues. CDR3 residues: CASSQGSNTEAFF. The CDR3 nucleotides read TGCGCCAGCAGCCAAGGGTCCAACACTGAAGCTTTCTTT.

The chain joins TRBV20-1 to TRBJ1-1; D is unclear. The CDR3 covers 12 residues. The V and J ends lost 5 bases and 0 bases respectively, with 7 bases between them. Germline CDR1 DFQATT, CDR2 SNEGSKA (reference sequence). The CDR3 bases are TGCAGTGCTCCGGAAATGAACACTGAAGCTTTCTTT. Translation gives CSAPEMNTEAFF.

The chain is built from TRBV27 and TRBJ2-7; maybe TRBD2 (6 bases). This CDR3 is built from 14 residues. Looked up from germline, CDR1 is MNHEY and CDR2 is SMNVEV (reference sequence). Trimming shortened V by 8 bases and J by 0 bases, and 14 bases separated the two germline ends. CDR3 sequence (DNA): TGTGCCAGCCGACTAGGGGAAATCTCCTACGAGCAGTACTTC. Encoded protein: CASRLGEISYEQYF.

Comments on this clonotype: A read error may be the cause here, since a much bigger clone is one base away. The CDR3 carries no conserved terminal phenylalanine or tryptophan, so it likely arises from a read error. The CDR3 is CASSPMPATGGGDTEAFS. As DNA, the CDR3 is TGTGCCAGCAGCCCAATGCCGGCGACAGGGGGGGGGGACACTGAAGCTTTCTCT. V gene TRBV7-3 combines with J gene TRBJ1-1; 9 nucleotides agree with TRBD1. V was pared by 5 bases and J by 3 bases, with 16 bases of the junction left unmatched. Germline V CDR1 and CDR2: SGHTA, FQGTGA. The CDR3 runs 18 residues.

This clonotype was recorded at least ten times. The J gene is TRBJ1-4, the V gene TRBV20-1, with D uncertain. The ends were cut back, 5 bases at V and 7 bases at J, with 14 bases in the middle. The CDR3 spans 13 residues. Germline V gives CDR1 DFQATT, CDR2 SNEGSKA (reference sequence). The CDR3 nucleotides read TGCAGTGCTCCCGGGAGGGATGGTGAAAAACTGTTTTTT. Its protein is CSAPGRDGEKLFF.

This clonotype was detected many times. DNA of the CDR3: TGCGCCAGCAGCTTGGCGCCCGTGACAGGGGGTAACACTGAAGCTTTCTTT. It translates to CASSLAPVTGGNTEAFF. The V call is TRBV5-1, the J call TRBJ1-1, with TRBD1 matching over 9 bases. Trimming cost V 0 bases and J 2 bases; bases outside gene matches: 8. This CDR3 contains 17 residues. In germline, CDR1 is SGHRS, CDR2 YFSETQ. The full variable domain, in which reference TRBV5-1 and TRBJ1-1 provide the parts outside the CDR3, is KAGVTQTPRYLIKTRGQQVTLSCSPISGHRSVSWYQQTPGQGLQFLFEYFSETQRNKGNFPGRFSGRQFSNSRSEMNVSTLELGDSALYLCASSLAPVTGGNTEAFFGQGTRLTVV.

The chain's CDR3 is CSAIKAGRFQETQYF. The CDR3 DNA sequence: TGCAGTGCTATTAAGGCAGGGAGGTTTCAAGAGACCCAGTACTTC. This rearrangement joins TRBV20-1 to TRBJ2-5; D might be TRBD2 (6 bases). V was clipped by 4 bases and J by 2 bases, with 17 bases between them. This CDR3 has 15 residues. CDR1 and CDR2 (germline): DFQATT, SNEGSKA (reference sequence).

This clonotype came up many times. The gene calls are TRBV10-1 and TRBJ1-6, with 10 bases fitting TRBD1. The length of the CDR3 is 18 residues. The V and J ends lost 5 bases and 8 bases, in that order; junction bases with no gene match: 15. Germline values: CDR1 WNHNN, CDR2 SYGVQD (reference sequence). The CDR3 DNA follows: TGCGCCAGCAGTTTCGACAGGGGGCCAGCAAGGGGGGATTCACCCCTCCACTTT. This sequence encodes CASSFDRGPARGDSPLHF.

In this sample, this clonotype turned up many times. The chain has TRBV7-9 and TRBJ1-6, with unresolved D. This CDR3 region has 16 residues. Looked up from germline, CDR1 is SEHNR and CDR2 is FQNEAQ (reference sequence). Trimming shortened V by 1 base and J by 9 bases, and 16 bases separated the two germline ends. As DNA, the CDR3 is TGTGCCAGCAGCTTAGACGGAAGCAGCGCGGGTTCACCCCTCCACTTT. This encodes CASSLDGSSAGSPLHF.

This chain links TRBV29-1 with TRBJ2-7; D might be TRBD2 (6 bases). V dropped 4 bases and J dropped 7 bases, with 14 bases sitting between them. Germline lookup yields CDR1 SQVTM and CDR2 ANQGSEA. The CDR3 loop spans 12 amino acids. DNA of the CDR3: TGCAGCGTTGCTAGCGTGACATGGGAGCAGTACTTC. Protein: CSVASVTWEQYF.

The chain joins TRBV7-9 to TRBJ1-1, with 8 bases matching TRBD1. CDR1 SEHNR and CDR2 FQNEAQ come from the germline V gene (reference sequence). V lost 8 bases, J lost 11 bases, and 10 bases stayed unmatched. The CDR3 contains 12 residues. The CDR3 loop is CASFRTGISAFF. CDR3 DNA: TGTGCCAGCTTTCGGACAGGGATCAGTGCTTTCTTT.

The chain combines TRBV4-3 with TRBJ2-6; 11 nucleotides agree with TRBD1. The CDR3 has 18 amino acids. CDR1 LGHNA and CDR2 YSLEER come from the germline V gene. With V trimmed by 0 bases and J by 2 bases, 3 bases remained unmatched. Here the CDR3 reads CASSQEGTGGAGANVLTF. The CDR3 nucleotides read TGCGCCAGCAGCCAAGAGGGGACAGGGGGGGCTGGGGCCAACGTCCTGACTTTC.

This clonotype was seen repeatedly, ten times or more. V is TRBV7-2 and J is TRBJ2-7; D ambiguous. V was shortened by 0 bases and J by 3 bases, with 6 bases between the two germline ends. Germline CDR1 SGHTA, CDR2 FQGNSA. The CDR3 totals 13 residues. CDR3: CASSLATHYEQYF. In DNA, the CDR3 is TGTGCCAGCAGCTTAGCGACTCACTACGAGCAGTACTTC.

The chain employs TRBV7-9 and TRBJ1-2; perhaps TRBD1 as D (5 bases). This CDR3 has 16 amino acids. Per germline, CDR1 SEHNR and CDR2 FQNEAQ (reference sequence). The V gene lost 5 bases and the J gene lost 3 bases, with 19 bases spanning the gap. CDR3 loop: CASSTRGEGEDYGYTF. The CDR3 nucleotides read TGTGCCAGCAGCACTAGGGGTGAGGGCGAAGACTATGGCTACACCTTC.

This clonotype has a count of ten or more. CDR3 DNA sequence: TGCAGTGCCGATGGACAGGGGGAAAAACTGTTTTTT. Residues: CSADGQGEKLFF. The chain recombines TRBV20-1 with TRBJ1-4, with 9 bases aligning to TRBD1. CDR1 DFQATT and CDR2 SNEGSKA come from the germline V gene (reference sequence). CDR3 length: 12 residues. Trimming took 6 bases from V and 8 from J; bases not matched to a gene: 4.

This clonotype showed up many times. The rearrangement links TRBV20-1 to TRBJ2-7, with no clear D. The CDR3 totals 14 residues. The V end lost 3 bases, the J end lost 3 bases, and 15 bases lay between the germline ends. CDR1 DFQATT and CDR2 SNEGSKA come from the germline V gene (reference sequence). CDR3 coding DNA: TGCAGTGCTAGCTCCCGAGGCGGCCACTACGAGCAGTACTTC. Its protein is CSASSRGGHYEQYF.